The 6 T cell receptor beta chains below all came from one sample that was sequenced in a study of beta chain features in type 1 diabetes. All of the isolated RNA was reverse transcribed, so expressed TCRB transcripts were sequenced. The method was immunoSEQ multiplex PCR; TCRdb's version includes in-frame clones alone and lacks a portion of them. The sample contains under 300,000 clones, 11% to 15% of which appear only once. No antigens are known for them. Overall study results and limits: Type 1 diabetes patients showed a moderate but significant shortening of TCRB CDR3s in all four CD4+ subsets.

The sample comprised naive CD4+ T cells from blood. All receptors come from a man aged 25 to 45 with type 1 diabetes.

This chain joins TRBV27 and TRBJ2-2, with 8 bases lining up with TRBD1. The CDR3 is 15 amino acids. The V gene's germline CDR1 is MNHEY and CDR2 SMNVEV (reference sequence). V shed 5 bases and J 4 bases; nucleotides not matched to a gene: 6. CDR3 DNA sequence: TGTGCCAGCAGTCCCATAGACAGGGGCACCGGGGAGCTGTTTTTT. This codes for CASSPIDRGTGELFF.

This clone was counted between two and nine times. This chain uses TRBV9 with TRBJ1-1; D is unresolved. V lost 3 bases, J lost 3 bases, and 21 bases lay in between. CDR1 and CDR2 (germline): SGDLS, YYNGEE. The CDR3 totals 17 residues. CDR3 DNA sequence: TGTGCCAGCAGCGCCCCCCGCGGAGGGCGGGTGGACACTGAAGCTTTCTTT. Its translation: CASSAPRGGRVDTEAFF.

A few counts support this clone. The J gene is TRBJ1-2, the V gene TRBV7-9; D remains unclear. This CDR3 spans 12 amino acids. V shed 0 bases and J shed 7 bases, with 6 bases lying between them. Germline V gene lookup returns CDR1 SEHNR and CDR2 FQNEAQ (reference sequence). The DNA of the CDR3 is TGTGCCAGCAGCTTAGCGGAGTTTGGCTACACCTTC. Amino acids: CASSLAEFGYTF.

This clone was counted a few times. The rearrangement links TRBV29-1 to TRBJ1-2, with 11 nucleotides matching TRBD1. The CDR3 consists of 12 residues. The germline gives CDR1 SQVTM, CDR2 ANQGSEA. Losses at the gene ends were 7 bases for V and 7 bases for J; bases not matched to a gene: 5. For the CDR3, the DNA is TGCAGCGGTAGGGACAGGGGGTTTGGCTACACCTTC. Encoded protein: CSGRDRGFGYTF.

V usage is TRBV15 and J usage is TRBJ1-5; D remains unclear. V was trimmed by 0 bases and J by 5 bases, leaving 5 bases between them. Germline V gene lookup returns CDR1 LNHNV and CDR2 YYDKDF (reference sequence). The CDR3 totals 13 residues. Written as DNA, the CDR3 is TGTGCCACCAGCAGAGAGGCGGATCAGCCCCAGCATTTT. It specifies CATSREADQPQHF.

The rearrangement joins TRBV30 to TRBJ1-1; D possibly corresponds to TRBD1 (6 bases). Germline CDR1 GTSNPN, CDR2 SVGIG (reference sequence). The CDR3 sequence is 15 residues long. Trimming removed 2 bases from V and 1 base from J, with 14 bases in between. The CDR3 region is CAWSKPARGNTEAFF. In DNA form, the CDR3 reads TGTGCCTGGAGTAAACCCGCCAGGGGGAACACTGAAGCTTTCTTT.